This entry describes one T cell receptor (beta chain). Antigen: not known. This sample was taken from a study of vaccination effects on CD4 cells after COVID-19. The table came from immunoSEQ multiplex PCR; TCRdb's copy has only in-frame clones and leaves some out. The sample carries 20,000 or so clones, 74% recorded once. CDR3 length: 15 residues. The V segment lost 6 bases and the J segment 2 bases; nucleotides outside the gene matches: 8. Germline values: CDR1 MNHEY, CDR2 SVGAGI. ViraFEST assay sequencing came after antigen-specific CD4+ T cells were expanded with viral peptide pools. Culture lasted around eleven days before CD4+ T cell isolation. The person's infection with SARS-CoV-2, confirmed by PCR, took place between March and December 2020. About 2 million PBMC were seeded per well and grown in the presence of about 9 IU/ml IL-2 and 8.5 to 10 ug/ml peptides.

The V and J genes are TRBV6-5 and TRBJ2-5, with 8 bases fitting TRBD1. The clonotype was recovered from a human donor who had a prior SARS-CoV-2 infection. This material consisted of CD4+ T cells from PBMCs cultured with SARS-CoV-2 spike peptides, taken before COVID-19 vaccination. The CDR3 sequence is CASRRQGQAQETQYF. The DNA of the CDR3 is TGTGCCAGCAGACGACAGGGGCAAGCACAAGAGACCCAGTACTTC.